Below, 3 T cell receptor beta chains from the same sample are listed, as sequenced in a study of blood T cells in healthy people across ages. Sample-barcoded 5' priming and a J-beta primer mix drove a second PCR of about 6 to 11 cycles. TCRdb re-called the 5' RACE reads with MiXCR, one entry per CDR3 protein. The sample lists about 680,000 distinct CDR3 sequences, 45% to 50% seen once, with approximately 32% in the top ten. The sample taken for sequencing was blood. Source of these receptors: a woman aged 60-75 years in good health.

Worth noting for this clonotype: The junction and the germline gene differ at one end; a read error may be behind it. The chain is built from TRBV7-7 and TRBJ2-3; D perhaps matches TRBD1 (6 bases). Germline V CDR1 and CDR2: SSHAT, FNYEAQ (reference sequence). This CDR3 contains 16 residues. As DNA, the CDR3 is TGTGCTAGCAGCTCCTCCAGGGGATCTGGCACAGATACGCAGTATTTT. Encoded protein: CASSSSRGSGTDTQYF. Filled out from reference TRBV7-7 and TRBJ2-3, the complete variable domain reads GAGVSQSPRYKVTKRGQDVTLRCDPISSHATLYWYQQALGQGPEFLTYFNYEAQPDKSGLPSDRFSAERPEGSISTLTIQRTEQRDSAMYRCASSSSRGSGTDTQYFGPGTRLTVL.

The table lists this clonotype with a count of one. The chain links TRBV7-2 to TRBJ1-1; 7 bases line up with TRBD1. CDR1 is SGHTA and CDR2 is FQGNSA in the germline V gene. After removal of 5 bases from V and 7 bases from J, the junction contained 13 bases not matched to a gene. The length of the CDR3 is 15 residues. Written as DNA, the CDR3 is TGTGCCAGCAGCCTACGGACAGGCAGGGGAAGTGAAGCTTTCTTT. This gives the protein CASSLRTGRGSEAFF. The full variable domain, in which reference TRBV7-2 and TRBJ1-1 provide the parts outside the CDR3, is GAGVSQSPSNKVTEKGKDVELRCDPISGHTALYWYRQSLGQGLEFLIYFQGNSAPDKSGLPSDRFSAERTGGSVSTLTIQRTQQEDSAVYLCASSLRTGRGSEAFFGQGTRLTVV.

In its sample, this clonotype was seen a few times. The V gene is TRBV29-1, the J gene TRBJ2-1; 7 bases fit TRBD2. Germline trimming cut 4 bases from V and 6 bases from J; bases unmatched to any gene: 6. The CDR3 loop spans 13 amino acids. Per germline, CDR1 SQVTM and CDR2 ANQGSEA. The CDR3, as DNA: TGCAGCGTTGGAAACGGGAGGAGCAATGAGCAGTTCTTC. It codes for CSVGNGRSNEQFF.